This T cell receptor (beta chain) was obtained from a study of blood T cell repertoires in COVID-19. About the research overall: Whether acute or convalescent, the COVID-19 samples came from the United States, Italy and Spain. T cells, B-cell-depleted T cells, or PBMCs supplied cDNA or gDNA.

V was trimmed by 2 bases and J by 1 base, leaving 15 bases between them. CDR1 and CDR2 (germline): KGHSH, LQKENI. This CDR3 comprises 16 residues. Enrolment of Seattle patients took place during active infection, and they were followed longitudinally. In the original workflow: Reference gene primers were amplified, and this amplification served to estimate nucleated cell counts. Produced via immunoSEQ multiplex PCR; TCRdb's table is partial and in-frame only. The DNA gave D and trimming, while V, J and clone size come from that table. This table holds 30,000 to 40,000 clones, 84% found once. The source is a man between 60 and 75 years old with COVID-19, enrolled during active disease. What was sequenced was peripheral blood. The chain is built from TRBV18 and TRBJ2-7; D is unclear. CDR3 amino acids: CASSPMTRKNSYEQYF. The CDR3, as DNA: TGTGCCAGCTCACCAATGACTCGTAAGAATTCCTACGAGCAGTACTTC.